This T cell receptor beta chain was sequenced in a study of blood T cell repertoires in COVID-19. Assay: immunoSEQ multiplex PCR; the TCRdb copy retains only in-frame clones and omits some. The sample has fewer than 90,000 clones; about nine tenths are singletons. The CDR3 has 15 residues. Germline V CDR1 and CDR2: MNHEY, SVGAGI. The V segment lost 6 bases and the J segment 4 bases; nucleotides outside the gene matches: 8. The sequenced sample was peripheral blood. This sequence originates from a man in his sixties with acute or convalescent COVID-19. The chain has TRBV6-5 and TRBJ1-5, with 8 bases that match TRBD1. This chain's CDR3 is CASSAGQGRNQPQHF. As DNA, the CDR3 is TGTGCCAGCAGCGCCGGACAGGGACGAAATCAGCCCCAGCATTTT.